This T cell receptor (beta chain) was profiled in a study of glioma-infiltrating T cells after dendritic cell vaccination. For the study at large: Dendritic cells derived from monocytes and pulsed with autologous tumor lysate formed the vaccine. General study results and limits: Only a small number of patients had complete blood and tumor samples. Estimated pretreatment TIL content predicted outcome after dendritic cell vaccination.

Described time point: after dendritic cell vaccination, including at tumor progression/relapse. None of the glioblastoma patients had an isocitrate dehydrogenase mutation. Profiled with immunoSEQ multiplex PCR; TCRdb holds only in-frame clones, not every one. This sample has around 60,000 clones, with approximately 89% found just once. This CDR3 comprises 13 residues. V was clipped by 6 bases and J by 4 bases; unmatched bases: 6. Per germline, CDR1 SGHRS and CDR2 YFSETQ. Remarks on this clone: The antigen is not known.

Sample: blood, taken after dendritic cell vaccination. This sequence joins TRBV5-1 and TRBJ1-1, with TRBD1 matching over 7 bases. The clonotype originates from a human donor with glioblastoma. The CDR3 nucleotides read TGCGCCAGCATACAGGGGTTCGGCACTGAAGCTTTCTTT. As protein: CASIQGFGTEAFF.